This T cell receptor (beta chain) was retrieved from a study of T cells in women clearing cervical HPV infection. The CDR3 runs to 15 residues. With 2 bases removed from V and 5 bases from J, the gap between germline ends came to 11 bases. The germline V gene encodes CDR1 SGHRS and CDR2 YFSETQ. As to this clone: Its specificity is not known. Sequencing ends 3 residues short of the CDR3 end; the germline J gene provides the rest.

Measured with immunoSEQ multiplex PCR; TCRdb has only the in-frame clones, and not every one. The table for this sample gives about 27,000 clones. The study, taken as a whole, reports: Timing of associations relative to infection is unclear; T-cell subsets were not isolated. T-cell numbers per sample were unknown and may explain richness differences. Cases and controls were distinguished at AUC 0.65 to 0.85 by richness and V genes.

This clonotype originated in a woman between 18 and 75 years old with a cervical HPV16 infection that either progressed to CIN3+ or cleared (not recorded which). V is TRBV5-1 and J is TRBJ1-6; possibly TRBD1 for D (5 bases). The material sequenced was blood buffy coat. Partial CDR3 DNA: TGCGCCAGCAGCTTAGGGGCCGCTAATAATTCACCC. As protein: CASSLGAANNSP. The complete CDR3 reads CASSLGAANNSPLHF.